These 30 T cell receptor beta chains came from one sample sequenced in a study of blood T cells in healthy people across ages. A sample-barcoded 5' primer and a J-beta primer mix were used in a second PCR of roughly 7 to 11 cycles. Via MiXCR, TCRdb re-called the 5' RACE reads, giving one row per CDR3 protein. This sample has some 370,000 distinct CDR3 sequences, with approximately 52% found just once. The sample consisted of blood. All receptors derive from a man in his sixties in good health.

This clonotype showed up many times. V usage is TRBV29-1 and J usage is TRBJ2-1; D is possibly TRBD2 (5 bases). The V and J ends lost 6 bases and 10 bases respectively, with 19 bases between them. The CDR3 sequence is 13 residues long. The germline V gene encodes CDR1 SQVTM and CDR2 ANQGSEA. The CDR3 sequence is CSVTGISPWEQFF. CDR3 DNA: TGCAGCGTAACCGGGATTAGTCCCTGGGAGCAGTTCTTC.

The J gene is TRBJ2-1, the V gene TRBV2; 8 positions match TRBD2. With V trimmed by 3 bases and J by 15 bases, 7 bases remained unmatched. The germline V gene has CDR1 SNHLY and CDR2 FYNNEI. The CDR3 sequence is 12 residues long. The CDR3, as DNA: TGTGCCAGCAGTGAGTCAGCGGGAGTTTTGTTCTTC. Translation: CASSESAGVLFF.

This clonotype was picked up one time. A much larger clonotype is one base distant, so this may be a read error. DNA for the CDR3: TGTGCCAGCTCAAAACCTACAGCGGGGGGTCTGTTCTACAATGAGCAGTACTTC. It yields the protein CASSKPTAGGLFYNEQYF. This rearrangement joins TRBV25-1 to TRBJ2-1; 9 bases agree with TRBD2. The J call is in doubt because the DNA end fits TRBJ2-7 better. CDR1 is MGHDK and CDR2 is SYGVNS in the germline V gene. The length of the CDR3 is 18 residues.

A remark on this clonotype: This clone may be a read error of a much larger clone one base away. The rearrangement uses TRBV21-1 and TRBJ2-4; TRBD2, as called in the table, went unchecked against the DNA. TRBV21-1 is classified as a pseudogene. This CDR3 is 15 amino acids long. CDR3: CASEGNPEGAYEHYF. CDR3 sequence (DNA): TGTGCCAGCGAGGGTAATCCGGAAGGGGCCTACGAGCATTACTTC.

The chain is built from TRBV12-3 or TRBV12-4 and TRBJ2-3; perhaps TRBD2 as D (6 bases). Trimming cost V 3 bases and J 0 bases, with 16 bases left between them. The CDR3 spans 17 residues. For the CDR3, the DNA is TGTGCCAGCAGTTTCGGGGCGGGGAGATCTAGCACAGATACGCAGTATTTT. It yields the protein CASSFGAGRSSTDTQYF.

This clonotype came up many times. V gene TRBV7-2 combines with J gene TRBJ2-1; D unclear. The germline V gene encodes CDR1 SGHTA and CDR2 FQGNSA. The CDR3 runs to 14 residues. V gave up 0 bases and J gave up 4 bases, with 7 bases separating them. CDR3 DNA: TGTGCCAGCAGCTTAGCCTACCAATACAATGAGCAGTTCTTC. Its protein product is CASSLAYQYNEQFF.

This CDR3 reads CASSPGLAGAEQETQYF. For the CDR3, the DNA is TGTGCCAGCTCCCCGGGACTAGCGGGAGCGGAGCAAGAGACCCAGTACTTC. V and J are TRBV18 and TRBJ2-5, with 14 positions matching TRBD2. V dropped 6 bases and J dropped 2; count of bases not matched to a gene: 8. Germline values: CDR1 KGHSH, CDR2 LQKENI. This CDR3 is 17 amino acids long.

The CDR3 is CASRKDPTGAPNEQFF. CDR3 coding DNA: TGTGCCAGCAGGAAAGACCCGACGGGGGCCCCCAATGAGCAGTTCTTC. The rearrangement links TRBV7-6 to TRBJ2-1, with D perhaps given as TRBD1 or TRBD2 (6 bases each). CDR1 is SGHVS and CDR2 is FNYEAQ in the germline V gene. This CDR3 spans 16 amino acids. The V and J ends lost 6 bases and 6 bases respectively, with 21 bases between them.

This clonotype was recorded many times. The chain links TRBV7-2 to TRBJ1-2; the match to TRBD1 covers 7 bases. This CDR3 is built from 13 residues. The V and J ends lost 3 bases and 6 bases, in that order; junction bases with no gene match: 4. Germline CDR1 and CDR2: SGHTA and FQGNSA. The DNA for the CDR3 is TGTGCCAGCAGCTTCCGACAGGGAAATGGCTACACCTTC. Translating it yields CASSFRQGNGYTF.

This chain joins TRBV7-8 and TRBJ1-1; 7 bases map to TRBD1. Germline V gives CDR1 SGHVS, CDR2 FQNEAQ. After removal of 5 bases from V and 4 bases from J, the junction contained 10 bases not matched to a gene. The CDR3 spans 15 residues. CDR3 loop: CASSARTGTATEAFF. The CDR3 DNA sequence: TGTGCCAGCAGCGCGAGGACCGGGACAGCCACTGAAGCTTTCTTT.

This clonotype was detected only a few times. The rearrangement uses TRBV27 and TRBJ1-2, with D unresolved. This CDR3 is 13 amino acids long. Trimming pared 3 bases from V and 5 bases from J, leaving 10 bases between. Germline CDR1 MNHEY, CDR2 SMNVEV (reference sequence). DNA for the CDR3: TGTGCCAGCAGTTTTCTCCACAGTTATGGCTACACCTTC. Its protein is CASSFLHSYGYTF.

This clonotype was picked up many times. A much larger clone is a single base away; this may be a read error. This rearrangement joins TRBV14 to TRBJ2-1; possible D gene TRBD2, 5 bases. Trimming stripped 0 bases from V and 5 bases from J, with 11 bases between. The CDR3 runs 15 residues. The germline gives CDR1 SGHDN, CDR2 FVKESK. The CDR3 reads CASSQDRGFDNEQFF. CDR3 bases: TGTGCCAGCAGCCAAGATCGCGGGTTCGACAATGAGCAGTTCTTC.

This chain connects TRBV20-1 to TRBJ2-1; D may be TRBD1 or TRBD2 (6 bases each). CDR3 size: 14 residues. Trimming pared 2 bases from V and 6 bases from J, leaving 14 bases between. From germline, CDR1 is DFQATT and CDR2 SNEGSKA (reference sequence). CDR3 loop: CSARMGGVPNEQFF. The CDR3 DNA follows: TGCAGTGCTAGAATGGGGGGCGTCCCCAATGAGCAGTTCTTC.

The V call is TRBV9, the J call TRBJ2-1; tentatively, D is TRBD2 (6 bases). Germline V gene data show CDR1 as SGDLS and CDR2 as YYNGEE. The germline V and J ends were trimmed by 1 base and 4 bases, with 6 bases remaining between them. The CDR3 is 13 amino acids. CDR3 in DNA: TGTGCCAGCAGCGTAAGCGGGTACAATGAGCAGTTCTTC. Amino acids: CASSVSGYNEQFF. The full variable domain, rest sourced from reference TRBV9 and TRBJ2-1, is DSGVTQTPKHLITATGQRVTLRCSPRSGDLSVYWYQQSLDQGLQFLIQYYNGEERAKGNILERFSAQQFPDLHSELNLSSLELGDSALYFCASSVSGYNEQFFGPGTRLTVL.

The chain couples TRBV7-2 to TRBJ2-1, with D tentatively TRBD1 (5 bases). This CDR3 region has 15 residues. Germline CDR1 and CDR2: SGHTA and FQGNSA. Trimming took 5 bases from V and 4 from J, leaving 15 bases between them. CDR3 sequence (DNA): TGTGCCAGCAGCCGTCAGGGAAGCAGGTACAATGAGCAGTTCTTC. Translation: CASSRQGSRYNEQFF.

The V and J genes are TRBV20-1 and TRBJ2-2; D unresolved. CDR1 and CDR2 from the germline V gene are DFQATT and SNEGSKA (reference sequence). The CDR3 totals 12 residues. V was pared by 5 bases and J by 6 bases, with 10 bases between. CDR3 coding DNA: TGCAGTGCTTCACCCCCCGCCGGGGAGCTGTTTTTT. Translation gives CSASPPAGELFF.

The V call is TRBV30, the J call TRBJ2-7, with D unresolved. Looked up from germline, CDR1 is GTSNPN and CDR2 is SVGIG (reference sequence). V was shortened by 0 bases and J by 3 bases, with 15 bases between the two germline ends. The CDR3 runs 15 residues. CDR3 DNA: TGTGCCTGGAGTGTAGTCGGCAAGTCGATCTACGAGCAGTACTTC. Its translation: CAWSVVGKSIYEQYF. Full variable domain (remainder filled in from reference TRBV30 and TRBJ2-7): SQTIHQWPATLVQPVGSPLSLECTVEGTSNPNLYWYRQAAGRGLQLLFYSVGIGQISSEVPQNLSASRPQDRQFILSSKKLLLSDSGFYLCAWSVVGKSIYEQYFGPGTRLTVT.

V usage is TRBV29-1 and J usage is TRBJ2-2; no reliable D call. Trimming took off 6 bases at V and 3 bases at J, with 8 bases between the two ends. This CDR3 contains 12 residues. The germline gives CDR1 SQVTM, CDR2 ANQGSEA. The DNA of the CDR3 is TGCAGCGTAGGCCGGGACACCGGGGAGCTGTTTTTT. This translates into CSVGRDTGELFF.

The V call is TRBV7-6, the J call TRBJ1-5; 8 positions agree with TRBD1. The V and J ends lost 4 bases and 7 bases, in that order; junction bases with no gene match: 9. Germline V gene sequence: CDR1 SGHVS, CDR2 FNYEAQ. The CDR3 has 15 amino acids. CDR3 bases: TGTGCCAGCAGCTCCGGACAGGGCGAGGGGCAGCCCCAGCATTTT. This translates into CASSSGQGEGQPQHF.

This sequence joins TRBV29-1 and TRBJ2-5, with 12 bases that match TRBD2. V dropped 0 bases and J dropped 13; count of bases not matched to a gene: 9. The CDR3 length is 14 residues. Looked up from germline, CDR1 is SQVTM and CDR2 is ANQGSEA. CDR3 coding DNA: TGCAGCGTTGAAGATCAACTAGCGGGAGGTGTGCTGTACTTC. Protein: CSVEDQLAGGVLYF.

This chain joins TRBV7-2 and TRBJ2-7; TRBD2 matches 8 bases. With V trimmed by 4 bases and J by 4 bases, 9 bases remained unmatched. The CDR3 runs 15 residues. The V gene's germline CDR1 is SGHTA and CDR2 FQGNSA. CDR3 nucleotide sequence: TGTGCCAGCAGCTGGGGAAGCGGGAGTTTTTACGAGCAGTACTTC. It encodes CASSWGSGSFYEQYF.

The genes are TRBV20-1 and TRBJ2-7; D unresolved. V was clipped by 0 bases and J by 2 bases, with 14 bases between them. Germline V gene data show CDR1 as DFQATT and CDR2 as SNEGSKA (reference sequence). The CDR3 loop spans 15 amino acids. The CDR3 spells CSARDSREATYEQYF. CDR3 sequence (DNA): TGCAGTGCTAGAGATTCGCGTGAGGCCACCTACGAGCAGTACTTC.

Notes on this clonotype: A much larger clone lies one base from this, so it may be a read error. The rearrangement joins TRBV4-1 to TRBJ2-3, with 8 bases lining up with TRBD2. Germline CDR1 and CDR2: MGHRA and YSYEKL. There are 16 residues in the CDR3. The CDR3 sequence is CANSTQLAAVTDTQYF. CDR3 sequence (DNA): TGCGCCAACAGCACGCAACTAGCGGCGGTCACAGATACGCAGTATTTT.

There are a few counts of this clonotype. V usage is TRBV24-1 and J usage is TRBJ2-1; TRBD2 matches 11 bases. The CDR3 sequence is 17 residues long. With V trimmed by 3 bases and J by 7 bases, 10 bases remained unmatched. From germline, CDR1 is KGHDR and CDR2 SFDVKD. For the CDR3, the DNA is TGTGCCACCAGTGATCCTTCGGACCTAGCGGGGGGAAATGAGCAGTTCTTC. It specifies CATSDPSDLAGGNEQFF.

As concerns this clonotype: One junction end disagrees with the germline gene, perhaps due to a read error. The V and J genes are TRBV10-3 and TRBJ2-7, with D possibly matching TRBD2 (7 bases). Per germline, CDR1 ENHRY and CDR2 SYGVKD. CDR3 length equals 15 residues. CDR3 sequence: CAVSAGGGHSYEQYF. The CDR3 DNA sequence: TGTGCCGTCAGTGCTGGGGGGGGGCACTCCTACGAGCAGTACTTC.

The V call is TRBV5-1, the J call TRBJ2-4, with 12 bases aligning to TRBD2. The V segment lost 5 bases and the J segment 13 bases; nucleotides outside the gene matches: 16. Germline values: CDR1 SGHRS, CDR2 YFSETQ. The CDR3 has 16 residues. The CDR3 loop is CASSLGLAGRAEEQYF. CDR3 DNA: TGCGCCAGCAGTCTGGGACTAGCGGGTCGGGCGGAAGAGCAGTACTTC.

This sequence joins TRBV2 and TRBJ1-2; D is unclear. Germline V gene data show CDR1 as SNHLY and CDR2 as FYNNEI. There are 13 residues in the CDR3. Trimming pared 8 bases from V and 2 bases from J, leaving 12 bases between. CDR3 amino acids: CASSPGENYGYTF. CDR3 nucleotide sequence: TGTGCCAGCTCCCCCGGGGAGAACTATGGCTACACCTTC.

This clonotype has a handful of counts. This chain connects TRBV7-2 to TRBJ1-4; 9 nucleotides agree with TRBD1. Trimming at V came to 6 bases and at J to 5 bases, leaving 4 bases not matched to a gene. CDR1 SGHTA and CDR2 FQGNSA come from the germline V gene. The CDR3 consists of 14 residues. CDR3 sequence (DNA): TGTGCCAGCAGTCGACAGGGGGGGAATGAAAAACTGTTTTTT. Protein product: CASSRQGGNEKLFF.

The rearrangement links TRBV7-2 to TRBJ2-1; a possible D gene is TRBD1 (6 bases). Trimming pared 5 bases from V and 0 bases from J, leaving 8 bases between. The CDR3 is 14 residues long. CDR1 is SGHTA and CDR2 is FQGNSA in the germline V gene. CDR3 sequence (DNA): TGTGCCAGCAGCACAGGGAGCTCCTACAATGAGCAGTTCTTC. It yields the protein CASSTGSSYNEQFF.

Comment on this clonotype: At one of its ends the junction is not consistent with the germline gene, which may arise from a read error. The V call is TRBV3-1, the J call TRBJ2-4, with 12 bases lining up with TRBD1. The CDR3 is 15 amino acids. Germline V gives CDR1 LGHDT, CDR2 YNNKEL (reference sequence). The CDR3 DNA sequence: TGTGCCAGCAGCCCTGGGGACAGGGGGCAAGGCATTCGGTACTTC. Translation: CASSPGDRGQGIRYF.